The rows below give T cell receptor beta chains drawn from one sample of a study of blood T cell repertoires in COVID-19. Measured with immunoSEQ multiplex PCR; TCRdb has only the in-frame clones, and not every one. The sample has over 90,000 clones; roughly 87% are singletons. The sequenced sample consisted of peripheral blood. Receptors originate from a human donor in a cohort sampled during active COVID-19. Both conserved end residues are part of each CDR3. The D gene is left open where the match is weak. Size is omitted from some rows. Given values are once, few, many or a class for expanded clones.

cdr3_length	v_call	d_call	j_call	clone_size	cdr3_nt	cdr3_aa
15	TRBV6-1	.	TRBJ1-5	.	TGTGCCAGCAGTGAAGTGGGGGGGAGCAATCAGCCCCAGCATTTT	CASSEVGGSNQPQHF
17	TRBV6-1	.	TRBJ1-1	.	TGTGCCAGCAGTGAAGGGGGCGTGGGCGGCACGTCCCCTGAAGCTTTCTTT	CASSEGGVGGTSPEAFF
20	TRBV28	TRBD2	TRBJ2-5	once	TGTGCCAGCAGCTTCTCGGACACCCGGACTAGCGGGAGTCCCCGGGAGACCCAGTACTTC	CASSFSDTRTSGSPRETQYF
15	TRBV6-5	TRBD1	TRBJ1-2	.	TGTGCCAGCAGTTACTCGGGACAGGGTTACTATGGCTACACCTTC	CASSYSGQGYYGYTF
16	TRBV10-3	.	TRBJ1-2	.	TGTGCCATCAGTGAGGCCCTCTCGGGGGGCGGAGATGGCTACACCTTC	CAISEALSGGGDGYTF
16	TRBV7-3	TRBD1	TRBJ1-2	once	TGTGCCAGCAGCTTCCTGGGACAGGGGGGAAACTATGGCTACACCTTC	CASSFLGQGGNYGYTF
15	TRBV28	TRBD1	TRBJ2-7	.	TGTGCCAGCAGTTTCGGGACAGGGTACTCCTACGAGCAGTACTTC	CASSFGTGYSYEQYF
17	TRBV24-1	.	TRBJ2-5	.	TGTGCCACCATCATAGGGGGGGGCCCCCAACAACAAGAGACCCAGTACTTC	CATIIGGGPQQQETQYF
13	TRBV27	.	TRBJ1-1	.	TGTGCCAGCAGTTTACAGGGAAACACTGAAGCTTTCTTT	CASSLQGNTEAFF
15	TRBV29-1	TRBD2	TRBJ2-1	.	TGCAGCGTTGAAGATCGCAGCGGGAGCTACAATGAGCAGTTCTTC	CSVEDRSGSYNEQFF
21	TRBV19	TRBD1	TRBJ2-2	.	TGTGCCAGTAGTATAGCCCTCCGATCATCCGGGACAGGTGCCTCCACCGGGGAGCTGTTTTTT	CASSIALRSSGTGASTGELFF
13	TRBV7-3	TRBD1	TRBJ1-1	once	TGTGCCAGCAGCTTGGGGACAGGGACTGAAGCTTTCTTT	CASSLGTGTEAFF
17	TRBV10-3	TRBD2	TRBJ2-5	.	TGTGCCATCGGACGGGCTCGTAGCGGGGGGGCCTTGGAGACCCAGTACTTC	CAIGRARSGGALETQYF
14	TRBV5-6	.	TRBJ1-2	.	TGTGCCAGCAGCTTGGAGGATGATCAGGGGATAAACACCTTC	CASSLEDDQGINTF
14	TRBV5-1	TRBD2	TRBJ2-1	.	TGCGCCAGCAGTCCGGGACTAGCGACGGATGAGCAGTTCTTC	CASSPGLATDEQFF
14	TRBV6-5	.	TRBJ1-2	.	TGTGCCAGCAGTCAAACGGACAGAAACTATGGCTACACCTTC	CASSQTDRNYGYTF
16	TRBV4-1	TRBD1	TRBJ1-2	.	TGCGCCAGCAGCCCGGACAGGGGGCGGGTCAACTATGGCTACACCTTC	CASSPDRGRVNYGYTF
12	TRBV7-9	.	TRBJ1-2	.	TGTGCCAGCAGTTCCGAGATTGATGGCTACACCTTC	CASSSEIDGYTF
13	TRBV2	.	TRBJ2-7	.	TGTGCCAGCAGTGAGGCCTTCCACCTTGAGCAGTACTTC	CASSEAFHLEQYF
16	TRBV27	TRBD1	TRBJ2-4	.	TGTGCCAGCAGTTTACCGACAGGGAACTCCAAAAACATTCAGTACTTC	CASSLPTGNSKNIQYF
15	TRBV7-3	TRBD2	TRBJ2-7	.	TGTGCCAGCAGCCTTAGCGGGGGGAACTCTTACGAGCAGTACTTC	CASSLSGGNSYEQYF
14	TRBV5-1	.	TRBJ1-5	.	TGCGCCAGCAGCTTGGGTGGGGGCTATCAGCCCCAGCATTTT	CASSLGGGYQPQHF
15	TRBV4-2	TRBD2	TRBJ2-3	.	TGTGCCAGCAGCCACATAGCGGGCCGCACAGATACGCAGTATTTT	CASSHIAGRTDTQYF
15	TRBV4-1	TRBD2	TRBJ2-1	.	TGCGCCAGCAGCTCCGGGACTAGCTCCTACAATGAGCAGTTCTTC	CASSSGTSSYNEQFF
16	TRBV18	.	TRBJ2-3	.	TGTGCCAGCTCATTACGCGGGCAAAAGAGCACAGATACGCAGTATTTT	CASSLRGQKSTDTQYF
13	TRBV5-1	TRBD1	TRBJ2-7	.	TGCGCCAGCAGCCCTACAGGGGGCTACGAGCAGTACTTC	CASSPTGGYEQYF
18	TRBV4-2	TRBD1	TRBJ1-4	.	TGTGCCAGCAGCCAGTTACAGGGGGTCGAAGCAACTAATGAAAAACTGTTTTTT	CASSQLQGVEATNEKLFF
15	TRBV14	.	TRBJ2-1	.	TGTGCCAGCAGCCAAGTAGGTGACACCAACAATGAGCAGTTCTTC	CASSQVGDTNNEQFF
13	TRBV5-1	.	TRBJ2-5	.	TGCGCCAGCAGAACAGGGACCGGGGAGACCCAGTACTTC	CASRTGTGETQYF
10	TRBV20-1	.	TRBJ2-1	few	TGCAGTGCTAGCCGACTTGAGCAGTTCTTC	CSASRLEQFF
18	TRBV25-1	.	TRBJ2-1	.	TGTGCCAGCAGTGAATATAAGGGGGGGGCGAGCTCCTACAATGAGCAGTTCTTC	CASSEYKGGASSYNEQFF
13	TRBV2	TRBD1	TRBJ1-2	.	TGTGCCAGCAGACCGGACAGGGACTATGGCTACACCTTC	CASRPDRDYGYTF
16	TRBV3-1/TRBV3-2	TRBD2	TRBJ2-1	few	TGTGCCAGCAGCCAAATAGCGGGAGCCCGACTCAATGAGCAGTTCTTC	CASSQIAGARLNEQFF
17	TRBV19	TRBD1	TRBJ2-1	.	TGTGCCAGTAGTATAGGGGCCGGGACAGGGCAGGTCAATGAGCAGTTCTTC	CASSIGAGTGQVNEQFF
13	TRBV3-1/TRBV3-2	TRBD2	TRBJ2-2	.	TGTGCCAGCAGCCAAACTAGCGTCGGGGAGCTGTTTTTT	CASSQTSVGELFF
15	TRBV2	TRBD2	TRBJ2-3	.	TGTGCCAGCAGTGAACACAGCGGGAGTACAGATACGCAGTATTTT	CASSEHSGSTDTQYF
16	TRBV19	.	TRBJ1-5	.	TGTGCCAGTAGTCCCTTTAGAGCTCTGAGCAATCAGCCCCAGCATTTT	CASSPFRALSNQPQHF
14	TRBV6-5	TRBD1	TRBJ1-2	.	TGTGCCAGCAGTTACTCGCCCGACAGGGCGGCGAACACCTTC	CASSYSPDRAANTF
15	TRBV14	TRBD1	TRBJ2-5	.	TGTGCCAGCAGCCGCCAGAGGGGGCGTATAGTGACCCAGTACTTC	CASSRQRGRIVTQYF
12	TRBV6-6	.	TRBJ1-5	.	TGTGCCAGCAACCCCGGGAATCAGCCCCAGCATTTT	CASNPGNQPQHF
16	TRBV9	.	TRBJ1-1	.	TGTGCCAGCAGCCCGACGCGGGAGGGCTGGGACACTGAAGCTTTCTTT	CASSPTREGWDTEAFF
15	TRBV3-1/TRBV3-2	.	TRBJ1-1	.	TGTGCCAGCAGCCTTAGGCCGGGGAGGAACACTGAAGCTTTCTTT	CASSLRPGRNTEAFF
13	TRBV7-7	.	TRBJ1-1	.	TGTGCTAGCAGCATAACACGGAACACTGAAGCTTTCTTT	CASSITRNTEAFF
15	TRBV6-5	TRBD1	TRBJ2-7	.	TGTGCCACCGCCGAAGGGCAGGGGGTAACCTACGAGCAGTACTTC	CATAEGQGVTYEQYF
15	TRBV3-1/TRBV3-2	.	TRBJ1-5	once	TGTGCCAGCAGCCAGGGGGGTAGGGTCAATCAGCCCCAGCATTTT	CASSQGGRVNQPQHF